These 3 T cell receptor beta chains were all obtained from the same sample, sequenced in a study of T cells in Graves' hyperthyroidism and ophthalmopathy. The investigators amplified TCR beta CDR3 regions from RNA transcripts. Initially, a first-round RT-PCR of the TCR CDR3 employed the HTBI primer set. TCRdb reanalysed the multiplex PCR reads using MiXCR and keeps one entry per CDR3 protein. The table lists about 350,000 distinct CDR3 sequences, 19% of them singletons. Input material: blood. These receptors originate from a woman aged 18-30 years with Graves' hyperthyroidism.

Worth noting for this clonotype: A clone one base away is much larger, so this may be a read error. The conserved final phenylalanine or tryptophan is absent from the CDR3, which likely points to a read error. The chain's CDR3 is CSARGDGVNYEQYY. As DNA, the CDR3 is TGCAGTGCTAGAGGGGACGGGGTAAACTACGAGCAGTACTAC. The chain uses TRBV20-1 and TRBJ2-7; either TRBD1 or TRBD2 may supply D (5 bases each). Germline CDR1 is DFQATT and CDR2 is SNEGSKA (reference sequence). V was clipped by 1 base and J by 3 bases, with 13 bases between them. This CDR3 is 14 amino acids long.

Ten or more counts support this clonotype. J is TRBJ2-2 and V is TRBV12-3 or TRBV12-4; unclear D gene. This CDR3 has 15 amino acids. V gave up 2 bases and J gave up 2 bases, with 9 bases separating them. CDR3 DNA sequence: TGTGCCAGCAGTTTAAGGGCGGTTAACACCGGGGAGCTGTTTTTT. As protein: CASSLRAVNTGELFF.

A word on this clonotype: A much larger clone lies one base from this, so it may be a read error. This chain joins TRBV5-1 and TRBJ2-2; tentative D call: TRBD1 (6 bases). Looked up from germline, CDR1 is SGHRS and CDR2 is YFSETQ. The CDR3 covers 14 residues. DNA of the CDR3: TGCGCCGGCAGCTCCAGGACAGCCACCGGGGAGCTGTTTTTT. Amino acids: CAGSSRTATGELFF. Full variable domain (outside the CDR3, taken from reference TRBV5-1 and TRBJ2-2): KAGVTQTPRYLIKTRGQQVTLSCSPISGHRSVSWYQQTPGQGLQFLFEYFSETQRNKGNFPGRFSGRQFSNSRSEMNVSTLELGDSALYLCAGSSRTATGELFFGEGSRLTVL.